This T cell receptor (beta chain) stems from a study of T cell repertoires in cytomegalovirus infection (dated by TCRdb to the late 2010s). Regarding the complete study: Alongside well-studied HLA-B-restricted epitopes, the peptide stimulations were aimed at recently identified HLA-C-restricted CMV epitopes, whose presentation resists viral immunomodulation. Donor HLA type was relevant to the analysis, as public TCR beta signatures indicated carriage of CMV infection together with the matching HLA type. The research as a whole found: The ex vivo response was dominated by HLA-C-restricted CMV-specific TCR beta clonotypes, and the single most frequent clonotype in two of eight donors was supplied by these HLA-C-restricted clonotypes. In both this cohort and an independent approximately 400-donor cohort, the cumulative frequency of public TCR beta family members distinguished carriers of CMV infection plus the relevant HLA type.

Taken from cysteine to phenylalanine, the CDR3 has 18 residues. The sequence is cut down to CDR3 DNA, 54 bases in frame from base 1. For CDR1 and CDR2, the germline V gene lists SGHVS and FNYEAQ. V is cut back by 5 bases and J by 0 bases, with 13 bases in the junction unmatched. Sequencing relied on an Illumina HiSeq 1500. Starting from the raw public reads, TCRdb applied fastp trimming at Q25, assembled clones with MiXCR and retained in-frame beta chains. Entries that share a CDR3 protein sequence are merged under the most common genes and DNA. The sample table shows roughly 180,000 distinct CDR3 sequences, and about 20% are seen once. The ten biggest clones cover roughly 25% of the sample. This specimen's treatment or condition label, per the study, means: in vitro stimulation with specific CMV peptide epitopes to enrich CMV-specific T cells. This clonotype showed up just a few times. It has no known antigen specificity. The sample holds no much larger clone one base away, and base qualities are not on file.

This clonotype was obtained from a human donor in good health (CMV status not recorded). Some clones in this sample may be carry-over from other donors' samples. This specimen was CD8+ T cells from cultured PBMCs, taken from culture after CMV antigen stimulation. The V and J genes are TRBV7-6 and TRBJ1-3; TRBD1 lines up with 7 middle nucleotides. The CDR3 sequence is CASSQMGDSPYSGNTIYF. The nucleotide sequence is given as TGTGCCAGCAGCCAAATGGGGGACAGTCCCTACTCTGGAAACACCATATATTTT.